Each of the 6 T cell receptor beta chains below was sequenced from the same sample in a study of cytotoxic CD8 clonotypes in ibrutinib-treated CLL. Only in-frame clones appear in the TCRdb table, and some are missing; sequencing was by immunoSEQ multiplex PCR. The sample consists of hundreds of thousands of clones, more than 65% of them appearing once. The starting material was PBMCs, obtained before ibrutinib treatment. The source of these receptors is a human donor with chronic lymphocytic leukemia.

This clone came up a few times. The CDR3 is CAIVRGSGELFF. The CDR3, as DNA: TGTGCCATCGTCCGGGGTTCCGGGGAGCTGTTTTTT. The V and J genes are TRBV7-6 and TRBJ2-2; possible D gene TRBD2, 5 bases. Germline V gene lookup returns CDR1 SGHVS and CDR2 FNYEAQ. V lost 10 bases and J 6 bases, leaving 12 bases between the germline ends. CDR3 length: 12 amino acids.

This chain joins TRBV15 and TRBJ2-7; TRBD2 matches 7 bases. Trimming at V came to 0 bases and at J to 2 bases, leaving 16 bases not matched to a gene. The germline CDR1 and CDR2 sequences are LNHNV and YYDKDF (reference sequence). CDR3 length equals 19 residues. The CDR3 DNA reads TGTGCCACCAGCAGAGATCCTGAAGCGGGACGGCTCGTAGCCTACGAGCAGTACTTC. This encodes CATSRDPEAGRLVAYEQYF.

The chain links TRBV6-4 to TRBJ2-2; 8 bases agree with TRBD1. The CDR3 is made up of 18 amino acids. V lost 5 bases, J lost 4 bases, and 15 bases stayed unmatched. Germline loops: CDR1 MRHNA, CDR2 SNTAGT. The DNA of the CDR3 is TGTGCCAGCAGTCTACGTGGACAGGGCACCCACTTCACCGGGGAGCTGTTTTTT. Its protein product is CASSLRGQGTHFTGELFF.

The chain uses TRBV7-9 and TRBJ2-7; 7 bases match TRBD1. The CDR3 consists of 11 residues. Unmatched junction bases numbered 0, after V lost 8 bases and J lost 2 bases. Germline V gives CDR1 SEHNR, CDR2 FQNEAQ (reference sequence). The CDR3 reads CASQGAYEQYF. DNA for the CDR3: TGTGCCAGCCAGGGGGCCTACGAGCAGTACTTC.

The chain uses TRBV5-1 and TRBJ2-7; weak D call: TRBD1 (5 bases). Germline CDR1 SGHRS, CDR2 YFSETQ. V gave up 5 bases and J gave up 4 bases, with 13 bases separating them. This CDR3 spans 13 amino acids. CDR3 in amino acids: CASSWQGAYEQYF. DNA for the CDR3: TGCGCCAGCAGTTGGCAGGGTGCGTACGAGCAGTACTTC.

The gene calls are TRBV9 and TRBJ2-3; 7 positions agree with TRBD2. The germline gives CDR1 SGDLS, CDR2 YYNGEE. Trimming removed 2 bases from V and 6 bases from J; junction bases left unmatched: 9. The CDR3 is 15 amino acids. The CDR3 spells CASSVIGGTVDTQYF. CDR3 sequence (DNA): TGTGCCAGCAGCGTGATCGGGGGGACGGTGGATACGCAGTATTTT.